The 25 T cell receptor beta chains listed next were all sequenced from one sample in a study of control samples from healthy donors and cancer patients. TCRdb's table, derived via immunoSEQ multiplex PCR, lists solely in-frame clones and lacks some. The top ten hold roughly 8.6% of the sample, which has 120,000 or so clones, about 91% seen once. Sequencing input: blood. These receptors all stem from a man younger than 35 in good health.

CDR3 DNA: TGTGCCAGCAGTGACTCGGGGACAGGGGGGTACAATGAGCAGTTCTTC. Translated: CASSDSGTGGYNEQFF. This chain joins TRBV6-4 and TRBJ2-1; the match to TRBD1 covers 11 bases. Germline CDR1 MRHNA, CDR2 SNTAGT. CDR3 size: 16 residues. Unmatched junction bases numbered 2, after V lost 0 bases and J lost 4 bases.

V usage is TRBV7-2 and J usage is TRBJ2-2, with D perhaps matching TRBD1 or TRBD2 (5 bases each). The CDR3 loop spans 15 amino acids. Germline V gives CDR1 SGHTA, CDR2 FQGNSA. V was cut by 3 bases and J by 7 bases, with 15 bases left in between. CDR3 coding DNA: TGTGCCAGCAGCTTTGGTGGGGGTAAATACGGGGAGCTGTTTTTT. Its protein product is CASSFGGGKYGELFF.

This sequence joins TRBV4-1 and TRBJ1-1; perhaps TRBD1 as D (5 bases). The CDR3 contains 15 residues. Germline assignment: CDR1 MGHRA and CDR2 YSYEKL. V lost 0 bases, J lost 0 bases, and 8 bases lay in between. The CDR3 here is CASSQEARVNTEAFF. CDR3 DNA sequence: TGCGCCAGCAGCCAAGAGGCCAGGGTGAACACTGAAGCTTTCTTT.

The V call is TRBV12-5, the J call TRBJ1-1, with D hard to call. V was shortened by 2 bases and J by 3 bases, with 13 bases between the two germline ends. From germline, CDR1 is LGHNT and CDR2 FRNRAP. CDR3 size: 15 residues. In DNA, the CDR3 is TGTGCTAGTGGTTTGCCCCTAAAAGCTGACACTGAAGCTTTCTTT. Translated: CASGLPLKADTEAFF.

Here the CDR3 reads CASGGLAGTGELFF. CDR3 sequence (DNA): TGTGCCAGCGGGGGACTAGCTGGTACCGGGGAGCTGTTTTTT. V and J are TRBV19 and TRBJ2-2; 9 positions agree with TRBD2. J was trimmed by 5 bases and V by 9 bases; bases with no gene match: 7. The CDR3 runs 14 residues. The germline gives CDR1 LNHDA, CDR2 SQIVND (reference sequence).

The genes are TRBV7-2 and TRBJ2-7; no clear D. The CDR3 runs to 11 residues. Germline V lookup: CDR1 SGHTA, CDR2 FQGNSA. V dropped 3 bases and J dropped 3 bases, with 3 bases sitting between them. The CDR3 region is CASSFLYEQYF. The CDR3 DNA is TGTGCCAGCAGCTTTCTCTACGAGCAGTACTTC.

The chain links TRBV15 to TRBJ1-2, with D possibly TRBD1 on 5 matching bases. Germline CDR1 and CDR2: LNHNV and YYDKDF (reference sequence). The CDR3 is 16 residues long. Between the trimmed V and J ends, which lost 0 bases and 3 bases, there was a span of 14 bases. The CDR3 DNA is TGTGCCACCAGCAGAGATAAAGGGGCGCCCGACTATGGCTACACCTTC. Protein: CATSRDKGAPDYGYTF.

The chain is built from TRBV5-1 and TRBJ1-1; 8 nucleotides match TRBD1. Germline V gene lookup returns CDR1 SGHRS and CDR2 YFSETQ. J lost 4 bases, V lost 1 base, and 3 bases had no gene match. There are 14 residues in the CDR3. The CDR3 nucleotides are TGCGCCAGCAGCTTGACAGGGGGAGGCACTGAAGCTTTCTTT. It yields the protein CASSLTGGGTEAFF.

The chain has TRBV11-2 and TRBJ2-1; D is possibly TRBD2 (5 bases). Trimming stripped 3 bases from V and 4 bases from J, with 22 bases between. The CDR3 totals 18 residues. Germline V gene sequence: CDR1 SGHAT, CDR2 FQNNGV. The DNA of the CDR3 is TGTGCCAGCAGCTTGAGTGACTGGGTGAGGGTATCTTACAATGAGCAGTTCTTC. Amino acids: CASSLSDWVRVSYNEQFF.

The chain carries TRBV19 and TRBJ1-2, with a weak D call TRBD1 (5 bases). The V end was cut by 4 bases, the J end by 3 bases, with 15 bases between. The CDR3 is 15 residues long. Germline V gene sequence: CDR1 LNHDA, CDR2 SQIVND (reference sequence). The CDR3 sequence is CASSTSHQGDYGYTF. CDR3 nucleotides: TGTGCCAGTAGTACGTCTCACCAAGGGGACTATGGCTACACCTTC.

The CDR3 nucleotides read TGCGCCAGCAGGGACAGCTACGAGCAGTACTTC. It is translated as CASRDSYEQYF. V usage is TRBV10-2 and J usage is TRBJ2-7; D is perhaps TRBD1 (6 bases). This CDR3 contains 11 residues. V lost 6 bases to trimming and J lost 3 bases, with 6 bases between them. Germline V gives CDR1 WSHSY, CDR2 SAAADI.

The chain couples TRBV19 to TRBJ2-2; D ambiguous. Deletions cut 1 base from V and 10 bases from J, with 4 bases between. The CDR3 extends over 11 amino acids. Germline CDR1 LNHDA, CDR2 SQIVND (reference sequence). The CDR3 DNA is TGTGCCAGTAGTATAGGCGAGGAGCTGTTTTTT. Translation: CASSIGEELFF. The full variable domain, completed using reference TRBV19 and TRBJ2-2, is DGGITQSPKYLFRKEGQNVTLSCEQNLNHDAMYWYRQDPGQGLRLIYYSQIVNDFQKGDIAEGYSVSREKKESFPLTVTSAQKNPTAFYLCASSIGEELFFGEGSRLTVL.

The chain links TRBV3-1 (or the pseudogene TRBV3-2) to TRBJ2-5; D is undetermined. CDR3 size: 12 residues. Looked up from germline, CDR1 is LGHDT and CDR2 is YNNKEL (reference sequence). The V end was cut by 6 bases, the J end by 4 bases, with 9 bases between. CDR3 in amino acids: CASSIGAETQYF. CDR3 nucleotides: TGTGCCAGCAGTATCGGAGCAGAGACCCAGTACTTC.

The rearrangement joins TRBV6-5 to TRBJ1-3; perhaps TRBD1 as D (5 bases). Looked up from germline, CDR1 is MNHEY and CDR2 is SVGAGI. The CDR3 is made up of 14 amino acids. Trimming shortened V by 6 bases and J by 1 base, and 10 bases separated the two germline ends. The CDR3 DNA follows: TGTGCCAGCAGAGCGACAGTTTCTGGAAACACCATATATTTT. Its translation: CASRATVSGNTIYF.

The rearrangement joins TRBV4-1 to TRBJ1-3, with 9 bases lining up with TRBD1. This CDR3 is built from 12 residues. V was clipped by 5 bases and J by 8 bases; unmatched bases: 1. CDR1 and CDR2 (germline): MGHRA, YSYEKL. The CDR3 region is CASSRQGDTIYF. CDR3 sequence (DNA): TGCGCCAGCAGCAGACAGGGGGACACCATATATTTT.

This clone was recorded a few times. The chain combines TRBV10-2 with TRBJ2-7; 9 bases map to TRBD1. J was trimmed by 1 base and V by 1 base; bases with no gene match: 5. Germline CDR1 and CDR2: WSHSY and SAAADI. The CDR3 contains 16 residues. The CDR3 loop is CASSEYSGTGSYEQYF. In DNA, the CDR3 is TGCGCCAGCAGTGAGTACTCCGGGACAGGGTCCTACGAGCAGTACTTC.

The rearrangement links TRBV15 to TRBJ1-1; 7 nucleotides align to TRBD1. Germline V gene data show CDR1 as LNHNV and CDR2 as YYDKDF (reference sequence). The CDR3 covers 13 residues. V was clipped by 7 bases and J by 3 bases; unmatched bases: 5. CDR3 DNA sequence: TGTGCCACCAACGCAGGGGGTGACACTGAAGCTTTCTTT. Encoded protein: CATNAGGDTEAFF. Supplemented by reference TRBV15 and TRBJ1-1, the full variable domain reads DAMVIQNPRYQVTQFGKPVTLSCSQTLNHNVMYWYQQKSSQAPKLLFHYYDKDFNNEADTPDNFQSRRPNTSFCFLDIRSPGLGDTAMYLCATNAGGDTEAFFGQGTRLTVV.

The chain uses TRBV7-6 and TRBJ1-5; D might be TRBD1 (6 bases). CDR1 and CDR2 from the germline V gene are SGHVS and FNYEAQ. The germline V and J ends were trimmed by 2 bases and 6 bases, with 17 bases remaining between them. The CDR3 totals 16 residues. The CDR3 is CASSLSNREVGQPQHF. The CDR3 DNA is TGTGCCAGCAGCTTATCAAACAGGGAAGTCGGTCAGCCCCAGCATTTT.

CDR3 nucleotide sequence: TGTGCCAGCAGCGGGGGACAGGGGAACACCGGGGAGCTGTTTTTT. Amino acid sequence: CASSGGQGNTGELFF. The rearrangement joins TRBV7-9 to TRBJ2-2; 9 bases are a match to TRBD1. The CDR3 loop spans 15 amino acids. Germline lookup yields CDR1 SEHNR and CDR2 FQNEAQ (reference sequence). The V gene end was trimmed by 5 bases and the J gene end by 1 base; junction bases not matched to a gene: 2. The full variable domain, with the rest looked up from reference TRBV7-9 and TRBJ2-2, is DTGVSQNPRHKITKRGQNVTFRCDPISEHNRLYWYRQTLGQGPEFLTYFQNEAQLEKSRLLSDRFSAERPKGSFSTLEIQRTEQGDSAMYLCASSGGQGNTGELFFGEGSRLTVL.

This chain uses TRBV11-3 with TRBJ1-6; TRBD1 aligns across 10 bases. Germline V gene lookup returns CDR1 SGHNT and CDR2 YENEEA. V was pared by 8 bases and J by 8 bases, with 6 bases of the junction left unmatched. The CDR3 consists of 14 residues. Here the CDR3 reads CASGSDRGDSPLHF. DNA of the CDR3: TGTGCCAGCGGGTCGGACAGGGGGGATTCACCCCTCCACTTT. Full variable domain (missing parts from reference TRBV11-3 and TRBJ1-6): EAGVVQSPRYKIIEKKQPVAFWCNPISGHNTLYWYLQNLGQGPELLIRYENEEAVDDSQLPKDRFSAERLKGVDSTLKIQPAELGDSAVYLCASGSDRGDSPLHFGNGTRLTVT.

A single count supports this clone. The chain has TRBV6-1 and TRBJ2-7; no firm D call. CDR1 is MNHNS, CDR2 SASEGT, per germline. The V gene lost 3 bases and the J gene lost 9 bases, with 6 bases spanning the gap. The length of the CDR3 is 10 residues. In nucleotides, the CDR3 is TGTGCCAGCAGTGAGGCTCTGCAGTACTTC. It is translated as CASSEALQYF.

This clone appeared once. The chain employs TRBV5-5 and TRBJ1-5; D might be TRBD1 (6 bases). Germline CDR1 reads SGHKS; CDR2 reads YYEKEE (reference sequence). The ends were cut back, 0 bases at V and 6 bases at J, with 19 bases in the middle. The CDR3 contains 17 residues. The CDR3 DNA is TGTGCCAGCAGCTTGGTAGGTGGTAGGGGGGAAGGTCAGCCCCAGCATTTT. Translating it yields CASSLVGGRGEGQPQHF.

V usage is TRBV5-1 and J usage is TRBJ1-1; the match to TRBD1 covers 7 bases. This CDR3 is 16 amino acids long. Germline trimming cut 1 base from V and 1 base from J; bases unmatched to any gene: 7. Germline V CDR1 and CDR2: SGHRS, YFSETQ. The CDR3 is CASSLLGGGRNTEAFF. The CDR3 nucleotides are TGCGCCAGCAGCTTGTTGGGAGGGGGCCGGAACACTGAAGCTTTCTTT.

This rearrangement joins TRBV6-1 to TRBJ2-5; D is unresolved. Germline assignment: CDR1 MNHNS and CDR2 SASEGT. CDR3 length: 14 residues. The V end lost 3 bases, the J end lost 0 bases, and 8 bases lay between the germline ends. CDR3 DNA sequence: TGTGCCAGCAGTGATTGGGCAGACCAAGAGACCCAGTACTTC. It is translated as CASSDWADQETQYF.

This chain links TRBV5-1 with TRBJ2-1, with TRBD2 as a possible D gene (6 bases). In germline, CDR1 is SGHRS, CDR2 YFSETQ. V was trimmed by 2 bases and J by 5 bases, leaving 17 bases between them. The CDR3 spans 16 residues. DNA for the CDR3: TGCGCCAGCAGCTTACTTCCGGGGGAAAGCGACAATGAGCAGTTCTTC. This encodes CASSLLPGESDNEQFF.